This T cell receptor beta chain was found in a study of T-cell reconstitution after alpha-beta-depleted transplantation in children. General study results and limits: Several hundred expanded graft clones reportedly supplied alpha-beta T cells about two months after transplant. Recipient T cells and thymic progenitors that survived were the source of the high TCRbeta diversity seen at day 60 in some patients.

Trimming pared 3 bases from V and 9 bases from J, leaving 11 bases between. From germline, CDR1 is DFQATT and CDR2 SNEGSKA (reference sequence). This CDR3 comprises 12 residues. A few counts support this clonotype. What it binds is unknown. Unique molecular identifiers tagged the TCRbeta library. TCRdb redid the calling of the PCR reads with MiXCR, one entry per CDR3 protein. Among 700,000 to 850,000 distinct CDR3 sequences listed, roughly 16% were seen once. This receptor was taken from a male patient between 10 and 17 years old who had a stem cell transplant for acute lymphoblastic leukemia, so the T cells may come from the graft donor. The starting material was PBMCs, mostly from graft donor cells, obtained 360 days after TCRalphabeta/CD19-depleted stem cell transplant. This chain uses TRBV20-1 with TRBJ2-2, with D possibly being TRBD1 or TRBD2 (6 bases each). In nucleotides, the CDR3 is TGCAGTGCTAGGGAGGGGGGAAGGGAGCTGTTTTTT. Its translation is CSAREGGRELFF.